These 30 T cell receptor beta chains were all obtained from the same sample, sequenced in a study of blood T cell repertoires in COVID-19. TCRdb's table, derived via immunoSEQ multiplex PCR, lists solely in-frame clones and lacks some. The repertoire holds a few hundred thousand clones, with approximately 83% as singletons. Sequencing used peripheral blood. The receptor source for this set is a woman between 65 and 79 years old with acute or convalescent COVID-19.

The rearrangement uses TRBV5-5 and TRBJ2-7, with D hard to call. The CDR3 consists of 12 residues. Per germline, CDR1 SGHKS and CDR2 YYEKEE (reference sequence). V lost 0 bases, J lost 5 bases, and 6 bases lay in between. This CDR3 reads CASSLVQNEQYF. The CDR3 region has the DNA TGTGCCAGCAGCTTGGTTCAGAACGAGCAGTACTTC.

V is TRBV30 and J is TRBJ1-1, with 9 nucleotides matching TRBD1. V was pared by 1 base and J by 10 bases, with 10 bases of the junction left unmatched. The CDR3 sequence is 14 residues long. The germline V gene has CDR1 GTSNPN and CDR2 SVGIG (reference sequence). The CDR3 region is CAWSATGGRVGAFF. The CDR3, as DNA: TGTGCCTGGAGTGCTACAGGGGGCCGGGTCGGAGCTTTCTTT. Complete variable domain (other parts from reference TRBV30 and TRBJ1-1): SQTIHQWPATLVQPVGSPLSLECTVEGTSNPNLYWYRQAAGRGLQLLFYSVGIGQISSEVPQNLSASRPQDRQFILSSKKLLLSDSGFYLCAWSATGGRVGAFFGQGTRLTVV.

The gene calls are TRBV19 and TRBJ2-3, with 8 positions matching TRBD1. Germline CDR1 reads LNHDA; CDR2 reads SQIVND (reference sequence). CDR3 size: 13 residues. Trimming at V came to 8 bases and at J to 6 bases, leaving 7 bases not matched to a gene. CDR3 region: CASARQGQDTQYF. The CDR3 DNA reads TGTGCCAGTGCGAGACAGGGGCAGGATACGCAGTATTTT. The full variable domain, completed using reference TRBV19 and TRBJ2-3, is DGGITQSPKYLFRKEGQNVTLSCEQNLNHDAMYWYRQDPGQGLRLIYYSQIVNDFQKGDIAEGYSVSREKKESFPLTVTSAQKNPTAFYLCASARQGQDTQYFGPGTRLTVL.

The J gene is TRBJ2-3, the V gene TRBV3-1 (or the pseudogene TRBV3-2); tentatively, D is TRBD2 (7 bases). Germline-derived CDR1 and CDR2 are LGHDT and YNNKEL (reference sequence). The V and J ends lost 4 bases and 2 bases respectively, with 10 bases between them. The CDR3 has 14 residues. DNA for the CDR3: TGTGCCAGCAGCCCCGCGGGGGCCACAGATACGCAGTATTTT. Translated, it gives CASSPAGATDTQYF.

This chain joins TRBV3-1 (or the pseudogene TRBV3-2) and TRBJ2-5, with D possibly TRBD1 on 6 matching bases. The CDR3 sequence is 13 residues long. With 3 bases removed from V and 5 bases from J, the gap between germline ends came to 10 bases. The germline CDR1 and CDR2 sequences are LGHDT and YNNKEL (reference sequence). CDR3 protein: CASSQSGVETQYF. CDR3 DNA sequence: TGTGCCAGCAGCCAGTCAGGGGTCGAGACCCAGTACTTC.

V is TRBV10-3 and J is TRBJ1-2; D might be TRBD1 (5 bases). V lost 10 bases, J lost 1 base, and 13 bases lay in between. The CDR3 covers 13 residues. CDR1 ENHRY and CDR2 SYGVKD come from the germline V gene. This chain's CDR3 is CATLIQDNYGYTF. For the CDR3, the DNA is TGTGCCACCTTAATACAGGATAACTATGGCTACACCTTC.

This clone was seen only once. The CDR3 loop reads CASRPTGGTYNEQFF. CDR3 nucleotide sequence: TGTGCCAGCAGGCCTACAGGGGGCACCTACAATGAGCAGTTCTTC. V and J are TRBV5-5 and TRBJ2-1; 9 nucleotides line up with TRBD1. V gave up 5 bases and J gave up 2 bases; unmatched junction bases: 5. This CDR3 region has 15 residues. Germline-derived CDR1 and CDR2 are SGHKS and YYEKEE (reference sequence).

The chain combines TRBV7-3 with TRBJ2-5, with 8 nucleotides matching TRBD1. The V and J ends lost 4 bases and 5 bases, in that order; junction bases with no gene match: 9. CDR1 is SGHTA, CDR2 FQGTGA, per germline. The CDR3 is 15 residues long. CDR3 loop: CASSSSGQAIETQYF. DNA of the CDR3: TGTGCCAGCAGCTCGTCGGGACAGGCGATTGAGACCCAGTACTTC.

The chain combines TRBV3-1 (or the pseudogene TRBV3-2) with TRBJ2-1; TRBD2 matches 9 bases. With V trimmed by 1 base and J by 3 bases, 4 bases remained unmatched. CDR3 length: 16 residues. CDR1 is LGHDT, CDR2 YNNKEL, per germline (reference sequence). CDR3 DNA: TGTGCCAGCAGCCAAGGTGCGGGGGGGAACTACAATGAGCAGTTCTTC. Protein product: CASSQGAGGNYNEQFF.

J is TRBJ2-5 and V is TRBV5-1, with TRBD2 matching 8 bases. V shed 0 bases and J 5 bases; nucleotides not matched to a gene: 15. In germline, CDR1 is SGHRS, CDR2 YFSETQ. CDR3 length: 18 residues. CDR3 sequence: CASSLGFLAGTIGETQYF. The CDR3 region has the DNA TGCGCCAGCAGCTTGGGTTTTTTAGCGGGGACAATAGGGGAGACCCAGTACTTC.

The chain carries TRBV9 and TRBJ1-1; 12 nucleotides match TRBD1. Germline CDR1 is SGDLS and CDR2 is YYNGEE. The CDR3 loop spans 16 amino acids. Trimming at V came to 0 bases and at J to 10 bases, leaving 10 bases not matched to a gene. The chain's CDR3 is CASSVAGTGGGLGAFF. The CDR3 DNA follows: TGTGCCAGCAGCGTAGCTGGGACAGGGGGCGGACTGGGAGCTTTCTTT.

The CDR3 region has the DNA TGCAGTGCTAGTGGGGACAGGGCGGGGGCTGAAGCTTTCTTT. Its translation is CSASGDRAGAEAFF. J is TRBJ1-1 and V is TRBV20-1, with 9 bases fitting TRBD1. The CDR3 runs 14 residues. The germline V gene has CDR1 DFQATT and CDR2 SNEGSKA (reference sequence). Trimming at V came to 3 bases and at J to 6 bases, leaving 8 bases not matched to a gene.

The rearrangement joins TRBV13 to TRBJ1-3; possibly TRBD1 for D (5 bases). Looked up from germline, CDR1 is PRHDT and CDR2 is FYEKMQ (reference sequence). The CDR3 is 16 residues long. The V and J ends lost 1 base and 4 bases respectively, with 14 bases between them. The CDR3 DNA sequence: TGTGCCAGCAGCTTAGTCGGGGGATCGGAGGGAAACACCATATATTTT. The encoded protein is CASSLVGGSEGNTIYF. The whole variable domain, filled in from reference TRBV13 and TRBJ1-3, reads AAGVIQSPRHLIKEKRETATLKCYPIPRHDTVYWYQQGPGQDPQFLISFYEKMQSDKGSIPDRFSAQQFSDYHSELNMSSLELGDSALYFCASSLVGGSEGNTIYFGEGSWLTVV.

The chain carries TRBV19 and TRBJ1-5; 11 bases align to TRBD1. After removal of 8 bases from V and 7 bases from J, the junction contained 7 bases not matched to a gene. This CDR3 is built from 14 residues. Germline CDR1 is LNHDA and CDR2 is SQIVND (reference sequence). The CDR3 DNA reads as TGTGCCAGTTTGGACAGGGGGCTGTCACAGCCCCAGCATTTT. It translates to CASLDRGLSQPQHF.

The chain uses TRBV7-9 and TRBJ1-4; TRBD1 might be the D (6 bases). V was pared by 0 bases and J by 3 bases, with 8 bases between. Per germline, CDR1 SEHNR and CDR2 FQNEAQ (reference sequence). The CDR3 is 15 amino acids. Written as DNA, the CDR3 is TGTGCCAGCAGCTTAGCGGGACATTCTAATGAAAAACTGTTTTTT. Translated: CASSLAGHSNEKLFF.

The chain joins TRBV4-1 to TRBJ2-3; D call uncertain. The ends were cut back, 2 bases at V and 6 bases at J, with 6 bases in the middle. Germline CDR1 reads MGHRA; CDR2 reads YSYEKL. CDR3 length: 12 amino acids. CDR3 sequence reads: CASSQMRDTQYF. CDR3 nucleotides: TGCGCCAGCAGCCAAATGCGGGATACGCAGTATTTT.

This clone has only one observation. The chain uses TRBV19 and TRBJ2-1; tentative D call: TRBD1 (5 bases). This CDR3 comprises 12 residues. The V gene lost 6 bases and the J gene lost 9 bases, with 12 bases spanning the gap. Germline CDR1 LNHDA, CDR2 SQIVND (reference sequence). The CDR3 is CASSFQGTEQFF. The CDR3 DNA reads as TGTGCCAGTAGCTTTCAGGGAACTGAGCAGTTCTTC.

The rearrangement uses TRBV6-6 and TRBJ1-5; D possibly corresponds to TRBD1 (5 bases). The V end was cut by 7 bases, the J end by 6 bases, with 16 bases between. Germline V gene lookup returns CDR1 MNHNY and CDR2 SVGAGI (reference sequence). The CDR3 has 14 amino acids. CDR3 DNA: TGTGCCAGCACCGTCCCAGGGTTAAGTCAGCCCCAGCATTTT. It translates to CASTVPGLSQPQHF.

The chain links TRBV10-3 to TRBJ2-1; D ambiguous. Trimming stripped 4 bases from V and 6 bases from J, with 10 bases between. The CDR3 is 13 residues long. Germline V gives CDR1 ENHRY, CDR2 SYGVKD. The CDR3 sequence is CAISGDPRNEQFF. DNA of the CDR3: TGTGCCATCAGTGGAGATCCCCGCAATGAGCAGTTCTTC.

The CDR3 nucleotides are TGTGCCAGCAGTTACTCGTTTGCAACTTCCTACGAGCAGTACTTC. Protein: CASSYSFATSYEQYF. The genes are TRBV6-5 and TRBJ2-7; D is ambiguous. CDR3 size: 15 residues. With 0 bases removed from V and 1 base from J, the gap between germline ends came to 10 bases. Germline V gene lookup returns CDR1 MNHEY and CDR2 SVGAGI.

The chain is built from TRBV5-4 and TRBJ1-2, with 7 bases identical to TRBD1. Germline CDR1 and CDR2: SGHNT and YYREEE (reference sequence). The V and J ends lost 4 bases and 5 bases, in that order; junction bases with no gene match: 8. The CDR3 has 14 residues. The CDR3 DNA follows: TGTGCCAGCAGCCGGAGGGGGCTTGGGTATGGCTACACCTTC. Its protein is CASSRRGLGYGYTF.

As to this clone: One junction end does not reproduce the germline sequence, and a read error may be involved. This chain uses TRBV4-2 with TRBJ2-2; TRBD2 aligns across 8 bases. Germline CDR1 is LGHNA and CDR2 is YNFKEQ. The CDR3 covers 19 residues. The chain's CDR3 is CASRHRRGPGGAGGGELFF. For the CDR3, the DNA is TGTGCCAGCCGCCACCGCCGGGGGCCCGGGGGGGCCGGGGGCGGGGAGCTGTTTTTT.

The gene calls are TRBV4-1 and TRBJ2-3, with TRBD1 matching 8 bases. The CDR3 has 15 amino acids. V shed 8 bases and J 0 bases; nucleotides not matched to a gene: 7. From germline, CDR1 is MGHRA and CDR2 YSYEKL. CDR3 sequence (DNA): TGCGCCAGCGCAAGACAGGGGAGTAGCACAGATACGCAGTATTTT. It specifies CASARQGSSTDTQYF.

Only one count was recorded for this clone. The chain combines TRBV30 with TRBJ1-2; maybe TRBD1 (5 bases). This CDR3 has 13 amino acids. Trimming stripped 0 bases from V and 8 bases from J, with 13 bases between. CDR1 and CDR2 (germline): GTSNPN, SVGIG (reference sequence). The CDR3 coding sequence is TGTGCCTGGAGTGTAGTAGGGGCGTTCGGCTACACCTTC. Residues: CAWSVVGAFGYTF.

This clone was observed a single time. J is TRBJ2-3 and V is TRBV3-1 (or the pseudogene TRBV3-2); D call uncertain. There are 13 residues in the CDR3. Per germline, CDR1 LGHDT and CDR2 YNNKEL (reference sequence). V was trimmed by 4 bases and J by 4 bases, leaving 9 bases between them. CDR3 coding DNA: TGTGCCAGCAGCCCGACTTGGGCAGATACGCAGTATTTT. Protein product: CASSPTWADTQYF.

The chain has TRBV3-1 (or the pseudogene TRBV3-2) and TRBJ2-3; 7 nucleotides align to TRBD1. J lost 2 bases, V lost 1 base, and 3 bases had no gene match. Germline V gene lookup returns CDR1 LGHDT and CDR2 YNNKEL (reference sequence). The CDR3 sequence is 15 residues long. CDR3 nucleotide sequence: TGTGCCAGCAGCCAAGGGGGACAGACCACAGATACGCAGTATTTT. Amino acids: CASSQGGQTTDTQYF.

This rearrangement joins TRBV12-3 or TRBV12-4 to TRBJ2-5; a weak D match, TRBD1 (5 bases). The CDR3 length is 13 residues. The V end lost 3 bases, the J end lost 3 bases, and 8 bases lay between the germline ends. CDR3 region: CASSLTEKETQYF. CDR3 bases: TGTGCCAGCAGTTTGACAGAGAAAGAGACCCAGTACTTC.

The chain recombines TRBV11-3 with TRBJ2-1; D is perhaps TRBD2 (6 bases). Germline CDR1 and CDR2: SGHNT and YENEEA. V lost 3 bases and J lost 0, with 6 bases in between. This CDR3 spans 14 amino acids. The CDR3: CASSFGGSYNEQFF. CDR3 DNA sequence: TGTGCCAGCAGCTTCGGGGGCTCCTACAATGAGCAGTTCTTC. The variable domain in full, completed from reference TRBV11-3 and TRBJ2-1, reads EAGVVQSPRYKIIEKKQPVAFWCNPISGHNTLYWYLQNLGQGPELLIRYENEEAVDDSQLPKDRFSAERLKGVDSTLKIQPAELGDSAVYLCASSFGGSYNEQFFGPGTRLTVL.

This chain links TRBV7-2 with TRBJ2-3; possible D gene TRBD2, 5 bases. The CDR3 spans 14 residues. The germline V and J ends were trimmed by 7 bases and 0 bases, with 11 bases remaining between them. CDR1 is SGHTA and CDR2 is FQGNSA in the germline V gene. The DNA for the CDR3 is TGTGCCAGCACCCCCTGGACTAGCACAGATACGCAGTATTTT. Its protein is CASTPWTSTDTQYF.

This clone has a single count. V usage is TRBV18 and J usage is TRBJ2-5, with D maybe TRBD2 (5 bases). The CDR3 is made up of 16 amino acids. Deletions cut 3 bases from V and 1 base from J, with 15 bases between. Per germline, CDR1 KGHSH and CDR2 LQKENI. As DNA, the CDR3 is TGTGCCAGCTCACCGGGAGCTGAGTATACCCAAGAGACCCAGTACTTC. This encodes CASSPGAEYTQETQYF.